This T cell receptor (beta chain) comes out of a study of blood T cell repertoires in COVID-19. Study-level information: The United States, Italy and Spain provided the acute and convalescent COVID-19 samples. PBMCs, B-cell-depleted T cells, or T cells provided the cDNA or gDNA that made up the material.

As originally analysed: Using reference gene primer amplification, nucleated cell counts were estimated. TCRdb's copy holds only in-frame clones and misses some; the assay was immunoSEQ multiplex PCR. The DNA gave D and trimming, while V, J and clone size come from that table. The top ten hold roughly 0.54% of the sample, which has 150,000 to 180,000 clones, 91% seen once. The CDR3 is 13 amino acids. With 0 bases removed from V and 7 bases from J, the gap between germline ends came to 10 bases. Germline V gene data show CDR1 as SGHNT and CDR2 as YYREEE (reference sequence). The J gene is TRBJ2-5, the V gene TRBV5-4; D uncertain. This clonotype originated in a man aged 50-59 years with acute or convalescent COVID-19. The sequenced sample was peripheral blood. CDR3 in amino acids: CASSLGADGTQYF. CDR3 nucleotides: TGTGCCAGCAGCTTGGGGGCCGACGGGACCCAGTACTTC.